The rows below give T cell receptor beta chains drawn from one sample of a study of glioma-infiltrating T cells after dendritic cell vaccination. Clones were read by immunoSEQ multiplex PCR, and TCRdb kept only the in-frame ones, dropping some. The sample carries around 92,000 clones, less than 90% recorded once. The sample here was blood, taken after dendritic cell vaccination. Receptor source: a human donor with glioblastoma. CDR3s leave out the opening cysteine and the closing phenylalanine or tryptophan.

TRBJ1-6 | TRBV6-1 | ASSGRDRNNSPLH
TRBJ1-6 | TRBV19 | ASRDRGTSPLH
TRBJ2-3 | TRBV6-1 | ASSLQGLRGDTQY
TRBJ2-3 | TRBV4-2 | ASSQTSGGTDTQY
TRBJ2-7 | TRBV5-1 | ASSPDGVASGYEQY
TRBJ1-1 | TRBV28 | ASSLWTGTENTEAF
TRBJ1-2 | TRBV28 | ASSLLQYGYT
TRBJ1-5 | TRBV27 | ASRLSTGDRNQPQH
TRBJ1-5 | TRBV28 | ASCVGLDQPQH
TRBJ1-1 | TRBV30 | AWSQQVDFEAF
TRBJ1-1 | TRBV6-1 | ASIWAGMNTEAF
TRBJ2-1 | TRBV6-1 | ASSLIAGTYNEQF
TRBJ1-6 | TRBV5-1 | ASSSDFAETSPLH
TRBJ2-5 | TRBV11-2 | ASSFGVAGHQETQY
TRBJ1-2 | TRBV18 | ASSESQGNYGYT
TRBJ2-1 | TRBV6-5 | ASRQLAGGAEQL
TRBJ1-2 | TRBV19 | ASSDFGQGGQYGYT
TRBJ2-6 | TRBV9 | ASSATTSGANVLT
TRBJ2-6 | TRBV12-5 | ASGLAGSGANVLT
TRBJ2-1 | TRBV6-5 | ASSYWRGSSYNEQF
TRBJ2-7 | TRBV5-1 | ASSLGGRAYEQY
TRBJ2-2 | TRBV7-9 | ASSPTGAGELF
TRBJ2-7 | TRBV2 | ASSPNYEQY
TRBJ2-3 | TRBV7-9 | ASSNDRADTQY
TRBJ2-7 | TRBV30 | AWRHRGQPNLYEQY
TRBJ1-4 | TRBV27 | ASGEGHPNEKLF
TRBJ2-7 | TRBV5-6 | ASSLESRVFTYEQY